This TCR beta chain derives from a study of identical twins. Study outcomes and limitations: Modeled out-of-frame TCR alpha sharing in monozygotic twins fell below observed levels. For out-of-frame alpha sequences shared by twins, low generation probability was in excess.

After template switching added a universal primer site, the resulting cDNA carried unique molecular identifiers. One entry per CDR3 protein, called by TCRdb with MiXCR from the 5' RACE reads. This sample yields roughly 260,000 distinct CDR3 sequences, of which roughly 13% are seen a single time; approximately 10% belongs to the top ten. This CDR3 contains 15 residues. Trimming removed 3 bases at V and 0 bases at J, with 11 bases between. CDR1 is LGHNA, CDR2 YNFKEQ, per germline. A word on this clonotype: Its antigen remains unknown.

The source material was memory (CD45RO+) T cells sorted from blood. The chain has TRBV4-2 and TRBJ1-2, with D hard to call. The clonotype comes from a woman under 30 in good health. CDR3 coding DNA: TGTGCCAGCAGCCAGTCAACGTTTGCTAACTATGGCTACACCTTC. Translation gives CASSQSTFANYGYTF.